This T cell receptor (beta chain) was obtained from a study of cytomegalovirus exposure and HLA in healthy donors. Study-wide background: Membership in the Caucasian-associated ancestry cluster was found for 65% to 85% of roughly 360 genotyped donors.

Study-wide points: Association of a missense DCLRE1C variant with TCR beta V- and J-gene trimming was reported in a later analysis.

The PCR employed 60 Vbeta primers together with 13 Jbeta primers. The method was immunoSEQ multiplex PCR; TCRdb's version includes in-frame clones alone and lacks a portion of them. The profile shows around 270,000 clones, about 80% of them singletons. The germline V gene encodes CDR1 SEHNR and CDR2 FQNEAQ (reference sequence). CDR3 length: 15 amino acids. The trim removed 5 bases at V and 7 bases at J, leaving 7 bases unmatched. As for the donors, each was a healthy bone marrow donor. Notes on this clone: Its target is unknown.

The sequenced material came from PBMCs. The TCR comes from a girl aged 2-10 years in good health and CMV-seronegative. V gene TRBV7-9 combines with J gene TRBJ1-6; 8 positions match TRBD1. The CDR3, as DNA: TGTGCCAGCAGCACACTAACAGGGGGGAATTCACCCCTCCACTTT. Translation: CASSTLTGGNSPLHF.